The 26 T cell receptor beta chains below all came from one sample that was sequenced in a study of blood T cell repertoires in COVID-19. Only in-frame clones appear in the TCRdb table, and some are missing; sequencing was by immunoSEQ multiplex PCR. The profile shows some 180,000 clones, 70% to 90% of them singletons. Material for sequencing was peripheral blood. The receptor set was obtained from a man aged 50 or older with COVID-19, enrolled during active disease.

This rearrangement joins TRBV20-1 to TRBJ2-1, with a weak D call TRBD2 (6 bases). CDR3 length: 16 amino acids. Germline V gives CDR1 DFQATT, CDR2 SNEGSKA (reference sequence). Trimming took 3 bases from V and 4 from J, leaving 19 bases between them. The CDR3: CSASTRLVQGYNEQFF. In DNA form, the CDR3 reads TGCAGTGCTAGTACCCGACTAGTACAAGGGTACAATGAGCAGTTCTTC.

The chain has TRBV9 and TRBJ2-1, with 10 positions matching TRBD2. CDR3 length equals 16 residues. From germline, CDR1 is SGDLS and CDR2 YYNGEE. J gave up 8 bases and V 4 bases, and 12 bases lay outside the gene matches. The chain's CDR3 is CASSPRGSGGAYEQFF. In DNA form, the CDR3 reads TGTGCCAGCAGCCCCCGGGGGAGCGGGGGGGCGTATGAGCAGTTCTTC.

The CDR3 sequence is CASSYSLGTGNGYTF. CDR3 coding DNA: TGTGCCAGCAGTTACTCACTTGGGACAGGGAATGGCTACACCTTC. This chain connects TRBV6-6 to TRBJ1-2; 9 positions match TRBD1. The CDR3 runs to 15 residues. CDR1 MNHNY and CDR2 SVGAGI come from the germline V gene (reference sequence). V gave up 0 bases and J gave up 6 bases; unmatched junction bases: 5.

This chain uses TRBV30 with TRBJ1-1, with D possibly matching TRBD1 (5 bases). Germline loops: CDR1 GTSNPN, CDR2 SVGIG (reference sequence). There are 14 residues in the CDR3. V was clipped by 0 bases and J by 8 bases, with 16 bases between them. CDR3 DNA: TGTGCCTGGAGTGTAAACAGGAGGGTTCTAGAAGCTTTCTTT. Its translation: CAWSVNRRVLEAFF.

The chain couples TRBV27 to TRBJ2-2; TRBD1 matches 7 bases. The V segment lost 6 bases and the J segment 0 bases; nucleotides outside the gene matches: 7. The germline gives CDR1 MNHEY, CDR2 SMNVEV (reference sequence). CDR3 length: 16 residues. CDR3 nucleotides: TGTGCCAGCAGACGAACCGGGACAGCGAACACCGGGGAGCTGTTTTTT. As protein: CASRRTGTANTGELFF.

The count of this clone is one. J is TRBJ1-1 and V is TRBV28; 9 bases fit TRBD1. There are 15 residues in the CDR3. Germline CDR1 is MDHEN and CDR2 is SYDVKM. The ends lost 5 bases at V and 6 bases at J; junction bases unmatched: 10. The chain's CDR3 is CASSPAYRGLPEAFF. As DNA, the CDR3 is TGTGCCAGCAGTCCCGCCTACAGGGGGCTTCCTGAAGCTTTCTTT.

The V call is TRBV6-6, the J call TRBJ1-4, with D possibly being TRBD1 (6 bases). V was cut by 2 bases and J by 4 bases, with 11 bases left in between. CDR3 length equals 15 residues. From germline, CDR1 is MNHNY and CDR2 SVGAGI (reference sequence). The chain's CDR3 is CASSYGGGGNEKLFF. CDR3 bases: TGTGCCAGCAGTTACGGGGGCGGGGGTAATGAAAAACTGTTTTTT.

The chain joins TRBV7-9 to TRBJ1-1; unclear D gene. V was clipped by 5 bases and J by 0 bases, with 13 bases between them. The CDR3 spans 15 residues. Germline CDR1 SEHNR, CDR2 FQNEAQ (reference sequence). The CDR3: CASSPRGSLNTEAFF. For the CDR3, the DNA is TGTGCCAGCAGCCCCCGGGGTTCCCTGAACACTGAAGCTTTCTTT.

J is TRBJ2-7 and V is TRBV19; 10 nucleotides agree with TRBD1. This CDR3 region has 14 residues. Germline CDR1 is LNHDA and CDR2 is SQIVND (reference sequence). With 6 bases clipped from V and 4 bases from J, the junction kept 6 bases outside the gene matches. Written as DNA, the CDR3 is TGTGCCAGTAGAGAACCGGGACAGGGGTACGAGCAGTACTTC. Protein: CASREPGQGYEQYF.

For the CDR3, the DNA is TGTGCCTGGAGTACCGGACTAGCGTCCGCCTACGAGCAGTACTTC. It is translated as CAWSTGLASAYEQYF. The chain carries TRBV30 and TRBJ2-7; 9 bases match TRBD2. In germline, CDR1 is GTSNPN, CDR2 SVGIG (reference sequence). The CDR3 runs to 15 residues. V was clipped by 2 bases and J by 2 bases; unmatched bases: 7.

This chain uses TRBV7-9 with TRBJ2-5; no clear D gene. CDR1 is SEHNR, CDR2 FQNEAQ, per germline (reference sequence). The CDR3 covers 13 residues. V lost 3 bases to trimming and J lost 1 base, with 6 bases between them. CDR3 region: CASSFLPQETQYF. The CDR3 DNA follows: TGTGCCAGCAGCTTCCTCCCCCAAGAGACCCAGTACTTC.

The CDR3 region is CASSLTRRNLYEQYF. As DNA, the CDR3 is TGTGCCAGCAGCTTAACGCGGAGGAATCTGTACGAGCAGTACTTC. The chain links TRBV7-9 to TRBJ2-7; possible D gene TRBD2, 5 bases. Trimming stripped 2 bases from V and 4 bases from J, with 15 bases between. The CDR3 is 15 amino acids. Germline CDR1 and CDR2: SEHNR and FQNEAQ (reference sequence).

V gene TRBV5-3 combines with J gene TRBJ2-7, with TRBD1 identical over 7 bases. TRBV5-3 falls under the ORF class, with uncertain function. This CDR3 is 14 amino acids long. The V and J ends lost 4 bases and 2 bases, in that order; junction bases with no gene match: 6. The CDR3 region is CARSQRDRAYEQYF. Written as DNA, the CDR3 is TGTGCCAGAAGCCAACGGGACAGAGCCTACGAGCAGTACTTC.

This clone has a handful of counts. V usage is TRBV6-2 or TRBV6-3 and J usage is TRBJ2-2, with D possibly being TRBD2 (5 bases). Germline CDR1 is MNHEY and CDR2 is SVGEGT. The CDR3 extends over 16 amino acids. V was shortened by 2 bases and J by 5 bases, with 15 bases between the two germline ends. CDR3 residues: CASSYLRRTGTGELFF. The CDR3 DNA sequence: TGTGCCAGCAGTTACCTTCGAAGGACGGGGACCGGGGAGCTGTTTTTT.

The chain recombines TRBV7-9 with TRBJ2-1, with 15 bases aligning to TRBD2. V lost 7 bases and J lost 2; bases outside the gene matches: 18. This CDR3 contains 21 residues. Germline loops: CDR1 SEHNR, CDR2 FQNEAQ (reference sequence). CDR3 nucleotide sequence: TGTGCCAGCACCGGGGAGGGCCAACCCGGGACTAGCGGGAGGACCTACAATGAGCAGTTCTTC. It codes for CASTGEGQPGTSGRTYNEQFF.

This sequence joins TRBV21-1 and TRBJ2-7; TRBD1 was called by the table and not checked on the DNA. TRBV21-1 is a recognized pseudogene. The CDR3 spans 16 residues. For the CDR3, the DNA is TGTGCCAGCAGCAAAGACGGGACAGCCAAAACCTACGAGCAGTACTTC. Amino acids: CASSKDGTAKTYEQYF.

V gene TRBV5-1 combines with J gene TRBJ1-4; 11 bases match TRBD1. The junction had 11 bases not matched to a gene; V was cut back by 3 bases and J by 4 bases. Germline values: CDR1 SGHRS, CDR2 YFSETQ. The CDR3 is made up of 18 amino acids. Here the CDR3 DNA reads TGCGCCAGCAGCTCGGGACAGGGGGGCCGCGCGGGTAATGAAAAACTGTTTTTT. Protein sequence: CASSSGQGGRAGNEKLFF.

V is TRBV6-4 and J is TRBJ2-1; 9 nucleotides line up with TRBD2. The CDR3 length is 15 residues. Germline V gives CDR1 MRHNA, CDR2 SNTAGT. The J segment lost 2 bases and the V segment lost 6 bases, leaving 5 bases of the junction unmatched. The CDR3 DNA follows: TGTGCCAGCAGCCTCATAGCGGGAGCCTACAATGAGCAGTTCTTC. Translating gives CASSLIAGAYNEQFF.

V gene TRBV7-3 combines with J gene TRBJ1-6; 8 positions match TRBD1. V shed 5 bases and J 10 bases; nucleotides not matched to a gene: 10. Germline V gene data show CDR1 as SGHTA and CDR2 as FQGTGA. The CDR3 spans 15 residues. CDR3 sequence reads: CASSPTGARESPLHF. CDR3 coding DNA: TGTGCCAGCAGCCCGACAGGGGCGAGGGAGTCACCCCTCCACTTT.

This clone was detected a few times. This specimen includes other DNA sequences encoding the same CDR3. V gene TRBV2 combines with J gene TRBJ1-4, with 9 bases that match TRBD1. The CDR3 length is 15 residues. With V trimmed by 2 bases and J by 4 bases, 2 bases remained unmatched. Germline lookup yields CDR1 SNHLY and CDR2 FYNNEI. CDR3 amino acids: CASSETGGRNEKLFF. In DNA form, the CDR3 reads TGTGCCAGCAGTGAAACAGGGGGCCGTAATGAAAAACTGTTTTTT. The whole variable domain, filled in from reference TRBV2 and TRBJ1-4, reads EPEVTQTPSHQVTQMGQEVILRCVPISNHLYFYWYRQILGQKVEFLVSFYNNEISEKSEIFDDQFSVERPDGSNFTLKIRSTKLEDSAMYFCASSETGGRNEKLFFGSGTQLSVL.

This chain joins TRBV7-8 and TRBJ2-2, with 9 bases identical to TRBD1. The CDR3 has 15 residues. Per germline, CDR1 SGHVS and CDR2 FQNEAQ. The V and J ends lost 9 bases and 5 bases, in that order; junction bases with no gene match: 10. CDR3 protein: CASHTGTGQTGELFF. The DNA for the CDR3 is TGTGCCAGTCATACCGGGACAGGGCAAACCGGGGAGCTGTTTTTT.

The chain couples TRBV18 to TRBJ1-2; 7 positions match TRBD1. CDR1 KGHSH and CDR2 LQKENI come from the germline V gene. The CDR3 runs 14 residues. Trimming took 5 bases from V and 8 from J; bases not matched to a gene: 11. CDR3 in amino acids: CASSFDRASGGYTF. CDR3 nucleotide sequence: TGTGCCAGCTCATTCGACAGGGCCAGCGGAGGCTACACCTTC.

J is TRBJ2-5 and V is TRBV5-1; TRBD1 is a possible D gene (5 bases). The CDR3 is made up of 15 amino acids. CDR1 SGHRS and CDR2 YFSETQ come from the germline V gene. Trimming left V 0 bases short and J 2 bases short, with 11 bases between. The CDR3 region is CASSLADSPQETQYF. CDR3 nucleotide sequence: TGCGCCAGCAGCTTGGCAGACAGCCCTCAAGAGACCCAGTACTTC.

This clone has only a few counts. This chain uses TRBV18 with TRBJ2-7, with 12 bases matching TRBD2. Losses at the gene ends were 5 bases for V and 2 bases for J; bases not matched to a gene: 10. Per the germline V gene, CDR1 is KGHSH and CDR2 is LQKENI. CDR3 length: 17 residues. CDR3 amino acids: CASSSLGLAGNTYEQYF. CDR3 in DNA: TGTGCCAGCTCATCACTAGGACTAGCGGGAAACACCTACGAGCAGTACTTC.

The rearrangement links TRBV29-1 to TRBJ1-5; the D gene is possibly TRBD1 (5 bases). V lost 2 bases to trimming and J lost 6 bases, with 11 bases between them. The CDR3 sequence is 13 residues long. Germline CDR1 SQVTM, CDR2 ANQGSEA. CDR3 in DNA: TGCAGCGTTGAACCAGGGTTTGGTCAGCCCCAGCATTTT. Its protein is CSVEPGFGQPQHF.

CDR3 region: CASSLTYLNEQFF. CDR3 nucleotide sequence: TGTGCCAGCAGCCTGACATATCTCAATGAGCAGTTCTTC. The chain couples TRBV11-2 to TRBJ2-1; D ambiguous. The CDR3 runs to 13 residues. The germline V gene encodes CDR1 SGHAT and CDR2 FQNNGV. Trimming pared 5 bases from V and 6 bases from J, leaving 11 bases between.